This T cell receptor beta chain was captured by sequencing in a study of blood T cell repertoires in COVID-19. On the study more broadly: Acute-phase and convalescent COVID-19 samples originated in the United States, Italy and Spain. From T cells, B-cell-depleted T cells, or PBMCs came the material, which was cDNA or gDNA.

Germline V CDR1 and CDR2: SGDLS, YYNGEE. V shed 4 bases and J 7 bases; nucleotides not matched to a gene: 10. This CDR3 comprises 14 residues. The authors' processing: Reference gene primers were amplified, and this amplification served to estimate nucleated cell counts. Profiled with immunoSEQ multiplex PCR; TCRdb holds only in-frame clones, not every one. That table gives V, J and clone size, and the DNA gave D and trimming. In the table there are tens of thousands of clones, approximately 86% of which are singletons. The chain links TRBV9 to TRBJ2-5, with TRBD1 matching over 7 bases. Sample: peripheral blood. This receptor was taken from a woman in her sixties with acute or convalescent COVID-19. In nucleotides, the CDR3 is TGTGCCAGCAGCTCGATGGGTTCAGGGGGGACCCAGTACTTC. Its protein product is CASSSMGSGGTQYF.